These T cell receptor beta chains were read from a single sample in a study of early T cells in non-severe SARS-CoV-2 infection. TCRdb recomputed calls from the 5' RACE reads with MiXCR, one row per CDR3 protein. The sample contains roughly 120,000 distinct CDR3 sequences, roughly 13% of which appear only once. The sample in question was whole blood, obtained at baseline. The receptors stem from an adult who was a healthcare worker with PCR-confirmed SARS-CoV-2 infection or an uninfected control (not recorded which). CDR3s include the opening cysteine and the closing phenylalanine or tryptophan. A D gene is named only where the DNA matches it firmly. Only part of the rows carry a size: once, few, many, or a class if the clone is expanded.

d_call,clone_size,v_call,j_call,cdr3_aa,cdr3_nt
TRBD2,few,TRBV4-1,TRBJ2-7,CASSQEGTSVTYEQYF,TGCGCCAGCAGCCAAGAGGGGACTAGCGTGACCTACGAGCAGTACTTC
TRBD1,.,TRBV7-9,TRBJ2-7,CASSLADGTGEQYF,TGTGCCAGCAGCTTAGCCGACGGGACAGGCGAGCAGTACTTC
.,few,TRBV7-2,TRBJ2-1,CASSLNRAYNEQFF,TGTGCCAGCAGCTTAAACAGGGCCTACAATGAGCAGTTCTTC
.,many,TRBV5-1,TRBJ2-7,CASRQDGPEVYF,TGCGCCAGCAGGCAGGACGGCCCAGAGGTGTACTTC
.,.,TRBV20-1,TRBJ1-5,CSARLSNQPQHF,TGCAGTGCTAGGCTTAGCAATCAGCCCCAGCATTTT
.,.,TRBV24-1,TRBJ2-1,CATSGAKLVGYNEQFF,TGTGCCACCAGTGGGGCTAAGCTTGTCGGATACAATGAGCAGTTCTTC
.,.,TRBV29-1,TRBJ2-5,CSVVSGSETQYF,TGCAGCGTTGTTTCGGGTTCAGAGACCCAGTACTTC
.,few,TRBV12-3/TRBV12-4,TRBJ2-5,CASSFSGGETQYF,TGTGCCAGCAGTTTTTCTGGGGGAGAGACCCAGTACTTC
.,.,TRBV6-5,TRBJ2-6,CASGRGAGANVLTF,TGTGCCAGCGGTAGAGGGGCTGGGGCCAACGTCCTGACTTTC
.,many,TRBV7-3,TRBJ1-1,CASSLTGTHEAFF,TGTGCCAGCAGCTTAACGGGAACACACGAAGCTTTCTTT
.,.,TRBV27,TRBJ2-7,CASSLRPTGDFYEQYF,TGTGCCAGCAGTTTACGGCCGACAGGCGACTTCTACGAGCAGTACTTC
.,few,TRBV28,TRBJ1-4,CASSWRTVRFF,TGTGCCAGCAGTTGGAGGACCGTCCGGTTTTTT
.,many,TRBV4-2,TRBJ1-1,CASSQDGDPTEAFF,TGTGCCAGCAGCCAAGACGGGGATCCGACTGAAGCTTTCTTT
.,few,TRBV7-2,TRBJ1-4,CASSVRSGTNEKLFF,TGTGCCAGCAGCGTACGGAGTGGTACTAATGAAAAACTGTTTTTT
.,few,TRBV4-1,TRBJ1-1,CASSQNTGAVNMNTEAFF,TGCGCCAGCAGCCAAAATACCGGGGCAGTCAACATGAACACTGAAGCTTTCTTT
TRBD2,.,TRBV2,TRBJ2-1,CASSEMGLAGHNEQFF,TGTGCCAGCAGTGAGATGGGACTAGCGGGCCACAATGAGCAGTTCTTC
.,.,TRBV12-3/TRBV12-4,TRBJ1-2,CASSSPPGGYTF,TGTGCCAGCAGTTCCCCCCCGGGGGGCTACACCTTC
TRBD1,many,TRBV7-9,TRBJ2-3,CARQGGTDTQYF,TGTGCCAGACAGGGGGGAACAGATACGCAGTATTTT
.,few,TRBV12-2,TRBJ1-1,CASRSRRGLTEAFF,TGTGCAAGTCGCTCTCGAAGGGGACTCACTGAAGCTTTCTTT
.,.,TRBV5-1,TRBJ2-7,CASSFNPGSSYEQYF,TGCGCCAGCAGCTTTAATCCGGGGAGCTCCTACGAGCAGTACTTC
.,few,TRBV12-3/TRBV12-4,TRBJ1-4,CASSSAGGYEKLFF,TGTGCCAGCAGCTCAGCGGGTGGCTATGAAAAACTGTTTTTT
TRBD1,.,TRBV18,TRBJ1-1,CASSPTTGVRNTEAFF,TGTGCCAGCTCACCAACCACAGGGGTACGGAACACTGAAGCTTTCTTT
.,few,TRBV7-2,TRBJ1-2,CASSPPRGPRLRLNYGYTF,TGTGCCAGCAGCCCGCCTAGGGGTCCCCGTCTTCGGTTAAACTATGGCTACACCTTC
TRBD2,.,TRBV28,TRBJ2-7,CASSPWTSGSFYEQYF,TGTGCCAGCAGTCCGTGGACTAGCGGGAGTTTCTACGAGCAGTACTTC
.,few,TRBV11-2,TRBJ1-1,CASSPFFHHAGTEAFF,TGTGCCAGCAGCCCTTTTTTTCACCACGCGGGCACTGAAGCTTTCTTT
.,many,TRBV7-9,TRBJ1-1,CASSYGDTEAFF,TGTGCCAGCAGCTACGGCGACACTGAAGCTTTCTTT
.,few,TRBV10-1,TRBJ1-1,CASSEFRGLEAFF,TGCGCCAGCAGTGAGTTTCGCGGACTGGAAGCTTTCTTT
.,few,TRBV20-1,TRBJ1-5,CSARIGSYSNQPQHF,TGCAGTGCTAGGATCGGCAGTTATAGCAATCAGCCCCAGCATTTT
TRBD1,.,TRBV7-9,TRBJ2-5,CASSSTGTGEETQYF,TGTGCCAGCAGCTCCACCGGGACAGGGGAAGAGACCCAGTACTTC
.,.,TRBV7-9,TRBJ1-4,CASSLAVYNEKLFF,TGTGCCAGCAGCTTAGCAGTCTATAATGAAAAACTGTTTTTT
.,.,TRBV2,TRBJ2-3,CASSEAPTDTQYF,TGTGCCAGCAGTGAAGCCCCCACAGATACGCAGTATTTT
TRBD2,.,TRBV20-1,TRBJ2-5,CSAKPTSGGQETQYF,TGCAGTGCCAAGCCTACTAGCGGGGGCCAAGAGACCCAGTACTTC
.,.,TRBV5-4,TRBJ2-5,CASSLEQRKETQYF,TGTGCCAGCAGCTTGGAGCAGCGAAAAGAGACCCAGTACTTC
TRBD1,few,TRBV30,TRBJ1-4,CAWSVRGLYEKLFF,TGTGCCTGGAGTGTCAGGGGGCTATATGAAAAACTGTTTTTT
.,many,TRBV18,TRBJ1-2,CASSPGGAGYGYTF,TGTGCCAGCTCACCAGGGGGCGCAGGCTATGGCTACACCTTC
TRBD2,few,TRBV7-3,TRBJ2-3,CASSTGLAGGADTQYF,TGTGCCAGCAGCACCGGACTAGCGGGAGGTGCAGATACGCAGTATTTT
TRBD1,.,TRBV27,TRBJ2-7,CASSSAGTGKTYEQYF,TGTGCCAGCAGTTCCGCCGGGACAGGGAAGACCTACGAGCAGTACTTC
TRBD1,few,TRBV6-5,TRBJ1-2,CASSYSSTGGAGYTF,TGTGCCAGCAGTTACTCGAGTACAGGGGGCGCAGGCTACACCTTC
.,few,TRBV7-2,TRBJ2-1,CASSLVRGTVHREQFF,TGTGCCAGCAGCTTAGTACGGGGGACAGTTCATAGGGAGCAGTTCTTC
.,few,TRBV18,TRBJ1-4,CASSPGTVEKLFF,TGTGCCAGCTCACCCGGGACGGTTGAAAAACTGTTTTTT
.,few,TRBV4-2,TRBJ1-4,CASSQDMANEKLFF,TGTGCCAGCAGCCAAGATATGGCTAATGAAAAACTGTTTTTT
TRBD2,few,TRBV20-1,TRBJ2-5,CSARETSGGVVETQYF,TGCAGTGCTAGGGAGACTAGCGGGGGGGTGGTGGAGACCCAGTACTTC
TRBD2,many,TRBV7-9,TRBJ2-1,CASSRLAGGYNEQFF,TGTGCCAGCAGCCGTCTAGCGGGCGGTTACAATGAGCAGTTCTTC
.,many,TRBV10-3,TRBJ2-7,CAISRAAQAGTYEQYF,TGTGCCATCAGTCGAGCCGCCCAGGCGGGCACCTACGAGCAGTACTTC
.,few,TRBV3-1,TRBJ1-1,CASSTEVTEAFF,TGTGCCAGCAGCACCGAGGTAACTGAAGCTTTCTTT
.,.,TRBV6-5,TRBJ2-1,CASSLLTGTEYNEQFF,TGTGCCAGCAGCCTATTAACCGGGACCGAGTACAATGAGCAGTTCTTC
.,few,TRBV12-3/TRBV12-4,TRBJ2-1,CASSFRGYEQFF,TGTGCCAGCAGTTTCCGGGGATATGAGCAGTTCTTC
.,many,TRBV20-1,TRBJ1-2,CSARVEDSYGYTF,TGCAGTGCTAGGGTGGAGGACAGCTATGGCTACACCTTC
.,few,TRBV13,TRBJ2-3,CASSFDRLTDTQYF,TGTGCCAGCAGCTTCGACAGACTCACAGATACGCAGTATTTT
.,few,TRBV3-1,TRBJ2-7,CASSQAGLEQYF,TGTGCCAGCAGCCAAGCCGGACTCGAGCAGTACTTC
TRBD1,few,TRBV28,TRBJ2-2,CAILADRPHGELFF,TGTGCCATCCTCGCGGACAGGCCCCATGGGGAGCTGTTTTTT
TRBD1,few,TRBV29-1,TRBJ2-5,CSVAGTGISETQYF,TGCAGCGTTGCCGGGACAGGGATCTCGGAGACCCAGTACTTC
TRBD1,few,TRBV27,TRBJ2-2,CASSFGQGAAGELFF,TGTGCCAGCAGTTTCGGACAGGGGGCCGCCGGGGAGCTGTTTTTT
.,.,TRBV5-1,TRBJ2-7,CASSLVGESGEQYF,TGCGCCAGCAGCTTGGTCGGGGAATCGGGTGAGCAGTACTTC